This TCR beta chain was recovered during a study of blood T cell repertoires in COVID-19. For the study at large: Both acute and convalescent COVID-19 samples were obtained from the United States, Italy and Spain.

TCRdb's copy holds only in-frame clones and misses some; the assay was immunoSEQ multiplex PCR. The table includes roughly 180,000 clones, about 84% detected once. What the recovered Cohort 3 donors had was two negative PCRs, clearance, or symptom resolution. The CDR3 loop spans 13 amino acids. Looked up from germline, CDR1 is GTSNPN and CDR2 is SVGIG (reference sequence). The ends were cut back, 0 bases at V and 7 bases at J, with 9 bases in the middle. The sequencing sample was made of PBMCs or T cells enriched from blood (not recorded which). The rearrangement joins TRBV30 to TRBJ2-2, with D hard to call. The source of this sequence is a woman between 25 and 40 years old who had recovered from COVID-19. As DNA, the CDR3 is TGTGCCTGGAGTGTACTTACAGTCGGGGAGCTGTTTTTT. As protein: CAWSVLTVGELFF.